A selection of T cell receptor beta chains follows, all from one sample in a study of T cells in Graves' hyperthyroidism and ophthalmopathy. Using its own MiXCR run on the multiplex PCR reads, TCRdb lists one record per CDR3 protein. The profile shows a few hundred thousand distinct CDR3 sequences, around 14% of them singletons. The sequencing input was blood. The receptors were gathered from a woman aged 18-29 years with Graves' hyperthyroidism that later progressed to Graves' ophthalmopathy. Both conserved end residues are part of each CDR3. Fields, in order: J gene, V gene, clone size, D gene, CDR3 DNA, CDR3 protein. The D gene is left open where the match is weak. Clone sizes are given selectively: once, few, many, or a class where the clone is expanded.

j_gene: TRBJ1-6; v_gene: TRBV30; abundance: few; d_gene: NA; CDR3nt: TGTGCCTGGAAGAGGATTAAGGGTTCGAACTTGGATTCACCCCTCCACTTT; CDR3aa: CAWKRIKGSNLDSPLHF
j_gene: TRBJ2-5; v_gene: TRBV7-2; abundance: many; d_gene: NA; CDR3nt: TGTGCCAGCAGCCGAGGGTTGGTGGAGACCCAGTACTTC; CDR3aa: CASSRGLVETQYF
j_gene: TRBJ2-1; v_gene: TRBV7-9; abundance: few; d_gene: NA; CDR3nt: TGTGCCAGCAGCCTGCGGTCGACGGTGGGTGAGCAGTTCTTC; CDR3aa: CASSLRSTVGEQFF
j_gene: TRBJ2-2; v_gene: TRBV7-3; abundance: few; d_gene: TRBD1; CDR3nt: TGTGCCAGCAGCAGGGGGCTGACCGGGGAGCTGTTTTTT; CDR3aa: CASSRGLTGELFF
j_gene: TRBJ2-7; v_gene: TRBV28; abundance: many; d_gene: TRBD2; CDR3nt: TGTGCCAGCAGTTTAAGTACTAGCGGGTACGAGCAGTACTTC; CDR3aa: CASSLSTSGYEQYF
j_gene: TRBJ2-6; v_gene: TRBV9; abundance: NA; d_gene: NA; CDR3nt: TGTGCCAGCAGCCTTGGATTTCGGGCAGACGTCCTGACTTTC; CDR3aa: CASSLGFRADVLTF
j_gene: TRBJ1-1; v_gene: TRBV11-2; abundance: many; d_gene: NA; CDR3nt: TGTGCCAGCAGCTTAGATGGGTTCGGACCAGAAGCTTTCTTT; CDR3aa: CASSLDGFGPEAFF
j_gene: TRBJ2-1; v_gene: TRBV30; abundance: NA; d_gene: NA; CDR3nt: TGTGCCTGGAGTCTGGGTTACAATGAGCAGTTCTTC; CDR3aa: CAWSLGYNEQFF
j_gene: TRBJ2-7; v_gene: TRBV20-1; abundance: few; d_gene: NA; CDR3nt: TGCAGTGCTACAACCAGGGGACGACCTCTTCAGCAGTACTTC; CDR3aa: CSATTRGRPLQQYF
j_gene: TRBJ1-5; v_gene: TRBV4-3; abundance: many; d_gene: TRBD1; CDR3nt: TGCGCCAGCAGCCAAGAAGTGTCGACAGGGATTTATAGCAATCAGCCCCAGCATTTT; CDR3aa: CASSQEVSTGIYSNQPQHF
j_gene: TRBJ2-7; v_gene: TRBV28; abundance: NA; d_gene: TRBD2; CDR3nt: TGTGCCAGCAGTTTAATCGCTGGGGTTGTGGGGACTAGCGACTACGAGCAGTACTTC; CDR3aa: CASSLIAGVVGTSDYEQYF
j_gene: TRBJ1-3; v_gene: TRBV28; abundance: NA; d_gene: TRBD1; CDR3nt: TGTGCCAGCATTCGGACAGGTGGAAACACCATATATTTT; CDR3aa: CASIRTGGNTIYF
j_gene: TRBJ2-1; v_gene: TRBV19; abundance: many; d_gene: NA; CDR3nt: TGTGCCAGTAGTATCTCCCCCTACAGGGATGAGCAGTTCTTC; CDR3aa: CASSISPYRDEQFF
j_gene: TRBJ2-1; v_gene: TRBV2; abundance: many; d_gene: NA; CDR3nt: TGTGCCAGCAGTCAAACTTTCTACAATGAGCAGTTCTTC; CDR3aa: CASSQTFYNEQFF
j_gene: TRBJ1-1; v_gene: TRBV12-3/TRBV12-4; abundance: many; d_gene: NA; CDR3nt: TGTGCCAGCATGAGACAGAGGAGCACTGAAGCTTTCTTT; CDR3aa: CASMRQRSTEAFF
j_gene: TRBJ2-2; v_gene: TRBV7-8; abundance: NA; d_gene: TRBD2; CDR3nt: TGTGCCAGCAGCTTATACGAGGGACTAACCGGGGAGCTGTTTTTT; CDR3aa: CASSLYEGLTGELFF
j_gene: TRBJ1-6; v_gene: TRBV28; abundance: NA; d_gene: NA; CDR3nt: TGTGCCAGCAGTCTAGAGACGAGCTCCTATAATTCACTCCTCCACTTT; CDR3aa: CASSLETSSYNSLLHF
j_gene: TRBJ2-5; v_gene: TRBV5-1; abundance: many; d_gene: TRBD1; CDR3nt: TGCGCCAGCAGCTTGACCGGACAGGGACGAGAGACCCAGTACTTC; CDR3aa: CASSLTGQGRETQYF
j_gene: TRBJ1-2; v_gene: TRBV20-1; abundance: many; d_gene: TRBD1; CDR3nt: TGCAGTGCTAGCTCTCAGGGGGGCAACTATGGCTACACCTTC; CDR3aa: CSASSQGGNYGYTF
j_gene: TRBJ2-3; v_gene: TRBV5-1; abundance: many; d_gene: NA; CDR3nt: TGCGCCAGCAGCTTTAGGCTACTCACAGATACGCAGTATTTT; CDR3aa: CASSFRLLTDTQYF
j_gene: TRBJ2-3; v_gene: TRBV18; abundance: NA; d_gene: TRBD2; CDR3nt: TGTGCCAGCTCTCCCGGACTAGCGGGAACCATATCGACAGATACGCAGTATTTT; CDR3aa: CASSPGLAGTISTDTQYF
j_gene: TRBJ1-1; v_gene: TRBV6-1; abundance: many; d_gene: NA; CDR3nt: TGTGCCAGCACCGCCGGACGGGCGAACACTGAAGCTTTCTTT; CDR3aa: CASTAGRANTEAFF
j_gene: TRBJ2-7; v_gene: TRBV20-1; abundance: many; d_gene: NA; CDR3nt: TGCAGTGCTAGCACTCCCGACAGGTCCTACGAGCAGTACTTC; CDR3aa: CSASTPDRSYEQYF
j_gene: TRBJ2-1; v_gene: TRBV27; abundance: many; d_gene: NA; CDR3nt: TGTGCCACCTCCCTCAGCTGGGCAGGGTCCTACAATGAGCAGTTCTTC; CDR3aa: CATSLSWAGSYNEQFF
j_gene: TRBJ2-7; v_gene: TRBV7-2; abundance: few; d_gene: TRBD2; CDR3nt: TGTGCCAGCAGCTTAAACCCTTCTAGCGGGAGGAACGAGCAGTACTTC; CDR3aa: CASSLNPSSGRNEQYF
j_gene: TRBJ2-7; v_gene: TRBV28; abundance: many; d_gene: NA; CDR3nt: TGTGCCACCGTAGGCGGGTACGAGCAGTACTTC; CDR3aa: CATVGGYEQYF
j_gene: TRBJ1-6; v_gene: TRBV2; abundance: many; d_gene: NA; CDR3nt: TGTGCCAGCAGTGACAGGGTCTATAATTCACCCCTCCACTTT; CDR3aa: CASSDRVYNSPLHF
j_gene: TRBJ2-1; v_gene: TRBV5-6; abundance: NA; d_gene: TRBD1; CDR3nt: TGTGCCAGCAGAGAGACAGGGCCTAATGAGCAGTTCTTC; CDR3aa: CASRETGPNEQFF
j_gene: TRBJ2-7; v_gene: TRBV29-1; abundance: once; d_gene: NA; CDR3nt: TGCAGCGTTGAAACTAGGGAGGAGGCCTCTTTCGAGCAGTACTTC; CDR3aa: CSVETREEASFEQYF
j_gene: TRBJ1-2; v_gene: TRBV2; abundance: many; d_gene: NA; CDR3nt: TGTGCCAGCTGGGGACCTGCCTACACCTTC; CDR3aa: CASWGPAYTF
j_gene: TRBJ2-2; v_gene: TRBV7-6; abundance: many; d_gene: NA; CDR3nt: TGTGCCAGCAGCTTGGGGAAACTAGCGAACACCGGGGAGCTGTTTTTT; CDR3aa: CASSLGKLANTGELFF
j_gene: TRBJ1-6; v_gene: TRBV30; abundance: many; d_gene: NA; CDR3nt: TGTGCCTGGAGTGCCCAGGAGGGAGGAACCCTCCACTTT; CDR3aa: CAWSAQEGGTLHF
j_gene: TRBJ2-1; v_gene: TRBV6-1; abundance: few; d_gene: TRBD2; CDR3nt: TGTGCCAGCAGTTACGCGGGAGGGCTGGGCTCCTACAATGAGCAGTTCTTC; CDR3aa: CASSYAGGLGSYNEQFF
j_gene: TRBJ2-7; v_gene: TRBV19; abundance: NA; d_gene: TRBD1; CDR3nt: TGTGCCAGACCGCACGGGACAGGGAAATACGAGCAGTACTTC; CDR3aa: CARPHGTGKYEQYF
j_gene: TRBJ2-5; v_gene: TRBV27; abundance: few; d_gene: TRBD1; CDR3nt: TGTGCCAGCAGTCCGGGACAGGGGGTAGGGACCCAGTACTTC; CDR3aa: CASSPGQGVGTQYF
j_gene: TRBJ1-1; v_gene: TRBV12-3/TRBV12-4; abundance: many; d_gene: NA; CDR3nt: TGTGCCAGCAGTTTTGGCACCATTGAAGCTTTCTTT; CDR3aa: CASSFGTIEAFF
j_gene: TRBJ2-7; v_gene: TRBV27; abundance: NA; d_gene: TRBD2; CDR3nt: TGTGCCAGCAGTTTGCAGTATGGACTAGCGGGAGGGCATGAGCAGTACTTC; CDR3aa: CASSLQYGLAGGHEQYF
j_gene: TRBJ1-5; v_gene: TRBV7-9; abundance: many; d_gene: NA; CDR3nt: TGTGCCAGCAGCTCGCAGGGTTTAGAGCCCCAGCATTTT; CDR3aa: CASSSQGLEPQHF
j_gene: TRBJ2-3; v_gene: TRBV5-1; abundance: NA; d_gene: TRBD2; CDR3nt: TGCGCCAGCAGCTTGGAACCTAGCGGGAGTGGCACAGATACGCAGTATTTT; CDR3aa: CASSLEPSGSGTDTQYF
j_gene: TRBJ2-1; v_gene: TRBV29-1; abundance: NA; d_gene: NA; CDR3nt: TGCAGCGTTGAAGTTCGGTACAATGAGCAGTTCTTC; CDR3aa: CSVEVRYNEQFF
j_gene: TRBJ1-1; v_gene: TRBV11-2; abundance: many; d_gene: NA; CDR3nt: TGTGCCAGCAGCTTCGAGACGGCGAACACTGAAGCTTTCTTT; CDR3aa: CASSFETANTEAFF
j_gene: TRBJ2-2; v_gene: TRBV4-2; abundance: NA; d_gene: TRBD2; CDR3nt: TGTGCCAGCAGCCAAGAATCTCCTAGCGGGGACCGAGCGAACACCGGGGAGCTGTTTTTT; CDR3aa: CASSQESPSGDRANTGELFF
j_gene: TRBJ2-3; v_gene: TRBV2; abundance: many; d_gene: TRBD1; CDR3nt: TGTGCCAGCGCCCTGACAGGGGCAACAGATACGCAGTATTTT; CDR3aa: CASALTGATDTQYF
j_gene: TRBJ2-2; v_gene: TRBV7-7; abundance: many; d_gene: NA; CDR3nt: TGTGCTAGCAGCCTCGGGCCGACGCTGAACACCGGGGAGCTGTTTTTT; CDR3aa: CASSLGPTLNTGELFF
j_gene: TRBJ2-1; v_gene: TRBV4-1; abundance: few; d_gene: NA; CDR3nt: TGCGCCAGCAGCCAAGATCTACAGTACAATGAGCAGTTCTTC; CDR3aa: CASSQDLQYNEQFF